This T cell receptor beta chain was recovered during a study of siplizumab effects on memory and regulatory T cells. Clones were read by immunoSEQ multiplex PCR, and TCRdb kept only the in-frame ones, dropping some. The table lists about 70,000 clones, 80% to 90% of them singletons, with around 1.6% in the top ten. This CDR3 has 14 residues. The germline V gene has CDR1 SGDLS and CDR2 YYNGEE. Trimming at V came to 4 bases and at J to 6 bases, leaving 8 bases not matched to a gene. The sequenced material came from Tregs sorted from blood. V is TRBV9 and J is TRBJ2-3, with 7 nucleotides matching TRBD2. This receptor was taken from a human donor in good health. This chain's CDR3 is CASSPGRVADTQYF. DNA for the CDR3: TGTGCCAGCAGCCCTGGGAGGGTGGCGGATACGCAGTATTTT.